This TCR beta chain was profiled in a study of T cells in Graves' hyperthyroidism and ophthalmopathy. Trimming took off 4 bases at V and 1 base at J, with 23 bases between the two ends. In germline, CDR1 is LNHDA, CDR2 SQIVND (reference sequence). The CDR3 is made up of 19 amino acids. This clonotype was recorded a few times. PBMCs came from roughly 10 ml fresh peripheral blood. Authors of the study amplified TCR beta CDR3 regions from RNA transcripts. Primed by the HTBI set, a first-round RT-PCR was run on the TCR CDR3. MiXCR, run by TCRdb on the multiplex PCR reads, gives a single entry per CDR3 protein. The table has about 640,000 distinct CDR3 sequences, around 21% seen once.

Sequences were obtained from blood. The chain uses TRBV19 and TRBJ2-1; D is perhaps TRBD1 (5 bases). The sequence was collected from a man in his thirties or forties with Graves' ophthalmopathy. The CDR3 DNA follows: TGTGCCAGTAGTAGCCCTCTTGATGCTATTAGGGGTTCCTACAATGAGCAGTTCTTC. It specifies CASSSPLDAIRGSYNEQFF.